These 10 T cell receptor beta chains originate from one sample sequenced in a study of blood T cell repertoires in COVID-19. Only in-frame clones appear in the TCRdb table, and some are missing; sequencing was by immunoSEQ multiplex PCR. The table lists roughly 280,000 clones, roughly 89% of them singletons, with under 2.5% in the top ten. Sequenced material: PBMCs or T cells enriched from blood (not recorded which). Every receptor here comes from an older woman who had recovered from COVID-19.

The chain recombines TRBV27 with TRBJ1-4, with TRBD1 identical over 9 bases. With 4 bases clipped from V and 8 bases from J, the junction kept 8 bases outside the gene matches. This CDR3 has 15 residues. CDR1 and CDR2 from the germline V gene are MNHEY and SMNVEV (reference sequence). This CDR3 reads CASSSQGAGAEKLFF. CDR3 bases: TGTGCCAGCAGTTCACAGGGGGCGGGGGCGGAAAAACTGTTTTTT. Full variable domain (outside the CDR3, taken from reference TRBV27 and TRBJ1-4): EAQVTQNPRYLITVTGKKLTVTCSQNMNHEYMSWYRQDPGLGLRQIYYSMNVEVTDKGDVPEGYKVSRKEKRNFPLILESPSPNQTSLYFCASSSQGAGAEKLFFGSGTQLSVL.

The rearrangement uses TRBV10-3 and TRBJ1-2; D unresolved. V lost 6 bases and J 6 bases, leaving 11 bases between the germline ends. Germline V gene data show CDR1 as ENHRY and CDR2 as SYGVKD. The CDR3 loop spans 12 amino acids. The CDR3 is CAIRAAADGYTF. The CDR3 nucleotides are TGTGCCATCAGGGCGGCGGCAGATGGCTACACCTTC.

The chain recombines TRBV11-3 with TRBJ2-1, with 12 bases identical to TRBD2. Trimming cost V 6 bases and J 4 bases; bases outside gene matches: 4. Per germline, CDR1 SGHNT and CDR2 YENEEA. This CDR3 comprises 15 residues. The chain's CDR3 is CASSRLAGVYNEQFF. CDR3 nucleotide sequence: TGTGCCAGCAGTCGACTAGCGGGGGTGTACAATGAGCAGTTCTTC.

The V and J genes are TRBV5-1 and TRBJ1-1, with D perhaps matching TRBD1 (6 bases). V shed 3 bases and J shed 7 bases, with 16 bases lying between them. Germline lookup yields CDR1 SGHRS and CDR2 YFSETQ. The length of the CDR3 is 14 residues. This CDR3 is CASSSNRERGEAFF. CDR3 DNA: TGCGCCAGCAGCTCAAACAGGGAGCGCGGTGAAGCTTTCTTT. Full variable domain (rest looked up from reference TRBV5-1 and TRBJ1-1): KAGVTQTPRYLIKTRGQQVTLSCSPISGHRSVSWYQQTPGQGLQFLFEYFSETQRNKGNFPGRFSGRQFSNSRSEMNVSTLELGDSALYLCASSSNRERGEAFFGQGTRLTVV.

This chain links TRBV28 with TRBJ1-4, with D uncertain. V lost 6 bases and J lost 6, with 20 bases in between. The germline CDR1 and CDR2 sequences are MDHEN and SYDVKM. CDR3 length: 16 amino acids. The CDR3 bases are TGTGCCAGCAGCCCGCTAGGGAGGTCTTACGATGAAAAACTGTTTTTT. Amino acids: CASSPLGRSYDEKLFF.

This chain uses TRBV12-3 or TRBV12-4 with TRBJ1-3; D ambiguous. V gave up 1 base and J gave up 9 bases, with 10 bases separating them. The CDR3 consists of 13 residues. The CDR3 protein is CASSLGEGITIYF. CDR3 nucleotides: TGTGCCAGCAGTTTAGGAGAGGGTATCACCATATATTTT.

The chain uses TRBV27 and TRBJ1-5; 9 bases align to TRBD1. This CDR3 contains 14 residues. The V segment lost 6 bases and the J segment 5 bases; nucleotides outside the gene matches: 5. Germline loops: CDR1 MNHEY, CDR2 SMNVEV (reference sequence). As DNA, the CDR3 is TGTGCCAGCAGGAGGGACAGGGCGGATCAGCCCCAGCATTTT. Amino acid sequence: CASRRDRADQPQHF.

J is TRBJ1-2 and V is TRBV3-1 (or the pseudogene TRBV3-2); no clear D gene. The CDR3 is 13 amino acids. Trimming shortened V by 0 bases and J by 8 bases, and 10 bases separated the two germline ends. Germline CDR1 reads LGHDT; CDR2 reads YNNKEL (reference sequence). The CDR3 DNA reads as TGTGCCAGCAGCCAAGATGACAATCGGGGCTACACCTTC. Encoded protein: CASSQDDNRGYTF.

This sequence joins TRBV11-2 and TRBJ1-1, with no clear D. Germline assignment: CDR1 SGHAT and CDR2 FQNNGV. The CDR3 extends over 15 amino acids. The V end lost 3 bases, the J end lost 1 base, and 12 bases lay between the germline ends. CDR3 sequence: CASSLNLPRNTEAFF. DNA of the CDR3: TGTGCCAGCAGCTTGAACCTACCCCGGAACACTGAAGCTTTCTTT.

V gene TRBV19 combines with J gene TRBJ1-2, with 9 bases identical to TRBD1. The CDR3 length is 13 residues. Germline assignment: CDR1 LNHDA and CDR2 SQIVND (reference sequence). The junction had 3 bases not matched to a gene; V was cut back by 5 bases and J by 5 bases. The DNA for the CDR3 is TGTGCCAGTAGTGGGACAGGGTATTATGGCTACACCTTC. Amino acid sequence: CASSGTGYYGYTF.